These T cell receptor beta chains were read from a single sample in a study of OX40 agonist ivuxolimab in advanced cancers. Data came from immunoSEQ multiplex PCR; TCRdb stores just in-frame clones and leaves some out. The table lists over 45,000 clones, roughly 80% of them singletons. Sequenced here: CD4+ or CD8+ T cells sorted from blood, sampled in a trial of the OX40 agonist ivuxolimab. The receptors here all came from an adult with an advanced solid tumor such as melanoma, head and neck, liver or kidney cancer. Each CDR3 is given with its conserved first and last residue. The D gene is left open where the match is weak. Some rows have no size entry. The others give once, few or many, or a class for an expanded clone.

cdr3_aa,cdr3_nt,v_call,j_call,d_call,clone_size
CAISRPDRVGEQYF,TGTGCCATCAGTCGACCGGACAGGGTAGGCGAGCAGTACTTC,TRBV10-3,TRBJ2-7,TRBD1,.
CASSKTVSYEQYF,TGTGCCAGCAGCAAGACAGTTTCCTACGAGCAGTACTTC,TRBV7-9,TRBJ2-7,.,.
CASSPRGPSPSYNEQFF,TGTGCCAGCTCACCACGTGGGCCTTCACCCTCCTACAATGAGCAGTTCTTC,TRBV18,TRBJ2-1,.,once
CASSTRGLAGFTDTQYF,TGTGCCAGCAGTACAAGGGGGCTAGCGGGATTCACAGATACGCAGTATTTT,TRBV28,TRBJ2-3,TRBD2,few
CASMPQEPYEQYF,TGTGCCAGCATGCCACAGGAACCCTACGAGCAGTACTTC,TRBV2,TRBJ2-7,.,.
CASSQEPQGRAPDTQYF,TGCGCCAGCAGCCAAGAGCCCCAAGGCCGAGCCCCAGATACGCAGTATTTT,TRBV4-1,TRBJ2-3,.,.
CASSRTPNTEAFF,TGTGCCAGCAGTCGGACTCCGAACACTGAAGCTTTCTTT,TRBV25-1,TRBJ1-1,.,.
CASSLSGGRAFGNEQFF,TGTGCCAGCAGCTTATCGGGCGGGAGGGCCTTCGGCAATGAGCAGTTCTTC,TRBV7-6,TRBJ2-1,TRBD2,.
CASSLANTGELFF,TGTGCCAGCAGCTTGGCAAATACCGGGGAGCTGTTTTTT,TRBV5-4,TRBJ2-2,.,.
CASSLMTGPYNEQFF,TGTGCCAGCAGCTTAATGACAGGACCCTACAATGAGCAGTTCTTC,TRBV7-6,TRBJ2-1,.,.
CASGSSGNQPQHF,TGTGCTAGTGGATCGTCGGGCAATCAGCCCCAGCATTTT,TRBV12-5,TRBJ1-5,.,.
CAISDHPPLERYGVRNEQFF,TGTGCCATCAGTGATCACCCTCCACTAGAACGGTATGGGGTACGCAATGAGCAGTTCTTC,TRBV10-3,TRBJ2-1,.,.
CASSRDRAQAFQETQYF,TGTGCCAGTAGTAGAGACAGGGCCCAAGCCTTTCAAGAGACCCAGTACTTC,TRBV19,TRBJ2-5,TRBD1,.
CASSRGYNEQFF,TGTGCCAGCAGTAGGGGCTACAATGAGCAGTTCTTC,TRBV28,TRBJ2-1,.,.
CSVGTVYRSYEQYF,TGCAGCGTGGGGACAGTTTACCGCTCCTACGAGCAGTACTTC,TRBV29-1,TRBJ2-7,TRBD1,few
CASSYTTGGREPQHF,TGTGCCAGCAGTTACACGACAGGGGGCAGGGAGCCCCAGCATTTT,TRBV6-5,TRBJ1-5,TRBD1,.
CASSLRLAGGPWGGELFF,TGCGCCAGCAGCCTCCGACTAGCGGGAGGGCCGTGGGGCGGGGAGCTGTTTTTT,TRBV4-1,TRBJ2-2,TRBD2,.
CASSEGPRAETQYF,TGCGCCAGCAGTGAGGGGCCCAGGGCGGAGACCCAGTACTTC,TRBV10-1,TRBJ2-5,.,.
CASSFRAVGGSYEQYF,TGTGCCAGCAGTTTCCGGGCGGTGGGCGGGTCCTACGAGCAGTACTTC,TRBV27,TRBJ2-7,.,.
CASSLRGTRNSPLHF,TGTGCCAGCAGTCTCCGGGGGACTCGGAATTCACCCCTCCACTTT,TRBV27,TRBJ1-6,.,.
CASSLRLAGRETQYF,TGCGCCAGCAGCTTGAGACTAGCGGGACGGGAGACCCAGTACTTC,TRBV5-1,TRBJ2-5,TRBD2,once
CSVETSGANVLTF,TGCAGCGTTGAGACTTCTGGGGCCAACGTCCTGACTTTC,TRBV29-1,TRBJ2-6,.,.
CASSLYGYSYEQYF,TGTGCCAGCAGCTTGTATGGGTACTCCTACGAGCAGTACTTC,TRBV5-6,TRBJ2-7,.,.